The rows below give T cell receptor beta chains drawn from one sample of a study of beta chain features in type 1 diabetes. Assay: immunoSEQ multiplex PCR; the TCRdb copy retains only in-frame clones and omits some. The sample lists approximately 340,000 clones, about 14% seen once, with about 0.019% in the top ten. The sample comprised naive CD4+ T cells from blood. These receptors were obtained from a woman under 30 in good health. Both conserved end residues are part of each CDR3. A D gene is named only where the DNA matches it firmly. For some rows the clone size is stated as once, few or many, or as a class when expanded; others skip it.

cdr3_nt	cdr3_aa	d_call	v_call	cdr3_length	clone_size	j_call
TGTGCCAGCTCACCAGATCTAGGCAGATCGGTACTCTTC	CASSPDLGRSVLF	NA	TRBV18	13	NA	TRBJ2-1
TGCGCCAGCAGCTTGGACTACTCTGGGGCCAACGTCCTGACTTTC	CASSLDYSGANVLTF	NA	TRBV5-1	15	NA	TRBJ2-6
TGCGCCAGCAGCCAAGATCATGGTGGCAGTCAGCCCCAGCATTTT	CASSQDHGGSQPQHF	NA	TRBV4-1	15	NA	TRBJ1-5
TGCAGCGTTGAAGGGGGCAAGGCAGGCGGAAACACCATATATTTT	CSVEGGKAGGNTIYF	NA	TRBV29-1	15	NA	TRBJ1-3
TGTGCCTGGAGTTTGTCCCCACTAGCGGGAGTTAAGGAGACCCAGTACTTC	CAWSLSPLAGVKETQYF	TRBD2	TRBV30	17	few	TRBJ2-5
TGTGCCAGCACCACAGGACTAGTCGGGTACAATGAGCAGTTCTTC	CASTTGLVGYNEQFF	TRBD2	TRBV28	15	few	TRBJ2-1
TGTGCCAGCTCACCACTACCGGGACAGCAACAAGAGACCCAGTACTTC	CASSPLPGQQQETQYF	TRBD1	TRBV18	16	NA	TRBJ2-5
TGTGCCAGCAGCTCTCGGGACAGGGGGCAAAGTGAAGCTTTCTTT	CASSSRDRGQSEAFF	TRBD1	TRBV7-2	15	NA	TRBJ1-1
TGTGCCAGCAGTCGGGATCTCGGAAAACTGTTTTTT	CASSRDLGKLFF	NA	TRBV28	12	few	TRBJ1-4
TGTGCCAGCAGCTTAACGACAGGGGGCCCCTACGAGCAGTACTTC	CASSLTTGGPYEQYF	TRBD1	TRBV7-2	15	few	TRBJ2-7
TGCAGCGCAAGGGGGCGCGACACCGGGGAGCTGTTTTTT	CSARGRDTGELFF	TRBD1	TRBV29-1	13	few	TRBJ2-2
TGTGCCTGGGGTCCGGGACACTTGAACACCGGGGAGCTGTTTTTT	CAWGPGHLNTGELFF	NA	TRBV30	15	NA	TRBJ2-2
TGTGCCAGCAGGTCACTGCCCTCTTGGACCTTC	CASRSLPSWTF	NA	TRBV28	11	NA	TRBJ1-2
TGTGCCAGCAGCCCAAGGGGCGGTGGGGACACTGAAGCTTTCTTT	CASSPRGGGDTEAFF	NA	TRBV7-2	15	NA	TRBJ1-1
TGTGCCTGGAGTCTCGCACTAGCGGGAGGAGCCGATGAGCAGTTCTTC	CAWSLALAGGADEQFF	TRBD2	TRBV30	16	few	TRBJ2-1
TGTGCCAGCAGAAGGGGGACAGGGATAAACATTCAGTACTTC	CASRRGTGINIQYF	TRBD1	TRBV6-5	14	NA	TRBJ2-4